This T cell receptor (beta chain) was retrieved from a study of T cell repertoires in cytomegalovirus infection. Study in general: Public TCR beta signatures marked donors with CMV infection and the matching HLA.

Comments on this clonotype: Its cognate antigen is unknown.

Each CDR3 protein is one row after TCRdb ran MiXCR on the reads. The sample yields a few hundred thousand distinct CDR3 sequences, 33% seen once. Study observations and caveats: It was HLA-C-restricted CMV-specific TCR beta clonotypes that dominated the response ex vivo.

V was cut by 1 base and J by 3 bases, with 21 bases left in between. The CDR3 length is 18 residues. Germline CDR1 reads MNHEY; CDR2 reads SMNVEV (reference sequence). The receptor's source is a human donor in good health (CMV status not recorded). Some clones in this sample may be carry-over from other donors' samples. Sequencing used cultured PBMCs, obtained from culture after CMV antigen stimulation. The chain employs TRBV27 and TRBJ1-1; D unresolved. The CDR3 coding sequence is TGTGCCAGCAGTTTATTAATTCCTGGCTTCGGGTTGGACACTGAAGCTTTCTTT. Translating it yields CASSLLIPGFGLDTEAFF.